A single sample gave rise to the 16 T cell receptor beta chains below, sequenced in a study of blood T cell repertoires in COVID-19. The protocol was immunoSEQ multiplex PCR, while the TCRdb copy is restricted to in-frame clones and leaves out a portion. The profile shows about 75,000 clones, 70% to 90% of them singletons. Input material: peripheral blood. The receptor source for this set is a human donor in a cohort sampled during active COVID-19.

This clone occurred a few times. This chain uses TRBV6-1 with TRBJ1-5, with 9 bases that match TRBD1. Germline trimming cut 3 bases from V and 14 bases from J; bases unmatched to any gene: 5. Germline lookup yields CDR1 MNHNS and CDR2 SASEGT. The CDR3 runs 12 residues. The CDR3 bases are TGTGCCAGCAGTGACGGGACAGGGAAGAAGCATTTT. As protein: CASSDGTGKKHF.

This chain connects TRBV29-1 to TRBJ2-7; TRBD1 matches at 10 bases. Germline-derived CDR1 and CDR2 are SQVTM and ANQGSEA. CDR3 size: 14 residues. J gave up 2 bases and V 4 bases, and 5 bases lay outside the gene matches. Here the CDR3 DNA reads TGCAGCGTTGGGGGGGACAGGGGTCCCTACGAGCAGTACTTC. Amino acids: CSVGGDRGPYEQYF.

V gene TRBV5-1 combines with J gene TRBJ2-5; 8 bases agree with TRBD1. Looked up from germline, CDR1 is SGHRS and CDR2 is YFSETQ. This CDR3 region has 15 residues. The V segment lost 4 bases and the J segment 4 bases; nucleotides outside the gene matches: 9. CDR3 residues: CASSGGQGVRETQYF. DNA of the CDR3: TGCGCCAGCAGCGGCGGACAGGGAGTCCGAGAGACCCAGTACTTC.

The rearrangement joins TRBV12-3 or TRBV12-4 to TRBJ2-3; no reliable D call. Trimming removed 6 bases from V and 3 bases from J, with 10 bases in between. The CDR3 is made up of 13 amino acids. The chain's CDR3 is CASRVRRTDTQYF. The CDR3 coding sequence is TGTGCCAGCAGGGTCCGGCGGACAGATACGCAGTATTTT.

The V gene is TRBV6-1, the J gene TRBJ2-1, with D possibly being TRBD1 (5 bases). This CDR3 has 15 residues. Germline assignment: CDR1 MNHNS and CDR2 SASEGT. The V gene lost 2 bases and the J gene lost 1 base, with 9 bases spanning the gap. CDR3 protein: CASSELRGSYNEQFF. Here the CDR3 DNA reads TGTGCCAGCAGTGAACTAAGGGGATCCTACAATGAGCAGTTCTTC.

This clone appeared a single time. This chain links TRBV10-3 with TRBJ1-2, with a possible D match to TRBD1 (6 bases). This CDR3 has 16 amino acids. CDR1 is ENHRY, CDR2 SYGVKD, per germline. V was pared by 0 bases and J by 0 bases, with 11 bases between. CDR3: CAISESGGPANYGYTF. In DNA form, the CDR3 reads TGTGCCATCAGTGAGTCAGGGGGACCCGCTAACTATGGCTACACCTTC.

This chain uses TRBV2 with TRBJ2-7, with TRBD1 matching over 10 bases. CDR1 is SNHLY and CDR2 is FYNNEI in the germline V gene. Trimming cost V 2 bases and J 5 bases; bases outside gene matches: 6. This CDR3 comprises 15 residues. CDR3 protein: CASSEMGTGAHEQYF. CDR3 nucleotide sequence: TGTGCCAGCAGTGAAATGGGGACAGGGGCCCACGAGCAGTACTTC.

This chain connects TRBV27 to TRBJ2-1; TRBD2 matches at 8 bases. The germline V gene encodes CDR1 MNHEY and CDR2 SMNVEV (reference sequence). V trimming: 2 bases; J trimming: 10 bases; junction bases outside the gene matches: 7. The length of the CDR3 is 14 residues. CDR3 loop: CASSLAGGLGEQFF. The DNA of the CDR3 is TGTGCCAGCAGTTTAGCGGGAGGTTTGGGGGAGCAGTTCTTC.

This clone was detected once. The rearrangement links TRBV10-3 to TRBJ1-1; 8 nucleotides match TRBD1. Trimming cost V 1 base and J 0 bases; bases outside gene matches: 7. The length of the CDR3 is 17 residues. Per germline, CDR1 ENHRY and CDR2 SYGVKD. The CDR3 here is CAISELQGGYLNTEAFF. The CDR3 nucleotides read TGTGCCATCAGTGAGTTACAGGGGGGATACTTGAACACTGAAGCTTTCTTT.

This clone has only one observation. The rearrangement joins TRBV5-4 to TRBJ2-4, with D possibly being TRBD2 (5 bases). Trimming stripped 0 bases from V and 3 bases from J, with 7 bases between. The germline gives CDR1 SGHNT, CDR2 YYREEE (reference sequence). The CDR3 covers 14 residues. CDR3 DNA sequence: TGTGCCAGCAGCTTGGCCGGGGTCAAAAACATTCAGTACTTC. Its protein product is CASSLAGVKNIQYF.

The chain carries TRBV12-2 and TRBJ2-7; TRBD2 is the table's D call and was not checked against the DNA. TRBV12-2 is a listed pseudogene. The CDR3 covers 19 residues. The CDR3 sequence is CASPQAPGPRDSSSYEQYF. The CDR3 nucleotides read TGTGCAAGTCCACAAGCCCCCGGCCCCCGGGACTCGAGCTCCTACGAGCAGTACTTC.

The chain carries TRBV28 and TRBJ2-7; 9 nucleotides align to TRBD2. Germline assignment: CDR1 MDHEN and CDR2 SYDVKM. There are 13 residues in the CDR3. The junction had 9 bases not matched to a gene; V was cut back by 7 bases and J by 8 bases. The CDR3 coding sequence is TGTGCCAGCAAGGGCGGGAGGGCCGAGAAGCAGTACTTC. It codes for CASKGGRAEKQYF.

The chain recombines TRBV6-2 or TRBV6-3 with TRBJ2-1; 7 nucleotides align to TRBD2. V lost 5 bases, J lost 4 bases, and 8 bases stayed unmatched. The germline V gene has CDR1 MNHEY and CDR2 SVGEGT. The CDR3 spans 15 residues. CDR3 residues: CASSRGGFPYNEQFF. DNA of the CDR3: TGTGCCAGCAGTCGCGGGGGATTCCCTTACAATGAGCAGTTCTTC.

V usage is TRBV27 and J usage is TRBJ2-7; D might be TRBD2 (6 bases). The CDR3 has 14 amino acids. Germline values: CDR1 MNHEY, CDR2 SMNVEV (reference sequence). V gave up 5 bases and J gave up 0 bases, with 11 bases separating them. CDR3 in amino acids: CASSRMGGSYEQYF. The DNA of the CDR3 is TGTGCCAGCAGTCGGATGGGAGGCTCCTACGAGCAGTACTTC.

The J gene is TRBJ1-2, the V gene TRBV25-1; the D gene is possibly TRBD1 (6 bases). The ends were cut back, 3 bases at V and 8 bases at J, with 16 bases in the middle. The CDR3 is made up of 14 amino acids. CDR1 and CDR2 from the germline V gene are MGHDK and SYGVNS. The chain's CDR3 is CASSESGGPTGYTF. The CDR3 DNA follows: TGTGCCAGCAGTGAGAGTGGGGGCCCCACAGGCTACACCTTC.

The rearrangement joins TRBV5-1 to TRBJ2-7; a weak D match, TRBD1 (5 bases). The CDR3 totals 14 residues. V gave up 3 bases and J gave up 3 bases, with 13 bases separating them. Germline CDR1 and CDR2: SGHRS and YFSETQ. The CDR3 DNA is TGCGCCAGCAGCTCAACAGGACCGAACTACGAGCAGTACTTC. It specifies CASSSTGPNYEQYF. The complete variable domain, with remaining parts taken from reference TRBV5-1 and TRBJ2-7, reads KAGVTQTPRYLIKTRGQQVTLSCSPISGHRSVSWYQQTPGQGLQFLFEYFSETQRNKGNFPGRFSGRQFSNSRSEMNVSTLELGDSALYLCASSSTGPNYEQYFGPGTRLTVT.